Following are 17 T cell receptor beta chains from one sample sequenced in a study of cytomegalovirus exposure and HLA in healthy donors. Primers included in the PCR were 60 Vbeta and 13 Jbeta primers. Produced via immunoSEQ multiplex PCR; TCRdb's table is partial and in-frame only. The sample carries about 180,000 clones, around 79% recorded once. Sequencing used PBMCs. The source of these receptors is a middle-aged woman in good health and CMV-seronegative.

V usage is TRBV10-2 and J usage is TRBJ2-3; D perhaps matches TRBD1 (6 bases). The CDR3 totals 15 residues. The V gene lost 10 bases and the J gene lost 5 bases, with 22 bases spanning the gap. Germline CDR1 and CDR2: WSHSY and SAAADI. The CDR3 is CATRTGFLSEDTQYF. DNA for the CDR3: TGCGCCACGCGAACAGGGTTTTTATCGGAAGATACGCAGTATTTT.

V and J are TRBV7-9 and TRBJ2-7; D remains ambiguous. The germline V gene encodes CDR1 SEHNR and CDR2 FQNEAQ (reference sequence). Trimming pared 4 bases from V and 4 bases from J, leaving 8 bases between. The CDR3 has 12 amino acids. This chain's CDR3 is CASSWSTYEQYF. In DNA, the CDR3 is TGTGCCAGCAGCTGGTCAACTTACGAGCAGTACTTC. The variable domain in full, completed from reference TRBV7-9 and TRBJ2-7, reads DTGVSQNPRHKITKRGQNVTFRCDPISEHNRLYWYRQTLGQGPEFLTYFQNEAQLEKSRLLSDRFSAERPKGSFSTLEIQRTEQGDSAMYLCASSWSTYEQYFGPGTRLTVT.

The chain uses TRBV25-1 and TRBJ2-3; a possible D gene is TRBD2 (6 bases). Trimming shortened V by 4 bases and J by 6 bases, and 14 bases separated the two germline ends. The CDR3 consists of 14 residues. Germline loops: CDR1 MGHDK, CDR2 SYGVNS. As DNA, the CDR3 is TGTGCCAGCAGTGGTCGGGGGAGTGGCGATACGCAGTATTTT. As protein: CASSGRGSGDTQYF.

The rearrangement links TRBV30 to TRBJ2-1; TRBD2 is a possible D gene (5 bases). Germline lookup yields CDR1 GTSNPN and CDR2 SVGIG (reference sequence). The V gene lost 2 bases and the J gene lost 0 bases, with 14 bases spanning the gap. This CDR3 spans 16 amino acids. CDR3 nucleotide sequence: TGTGCCTGGAGTCGGACTGGCCGTTTCTCCTACAATGAGCAGTTCTTC. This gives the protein CAWSRTGRFSYNEQFF.

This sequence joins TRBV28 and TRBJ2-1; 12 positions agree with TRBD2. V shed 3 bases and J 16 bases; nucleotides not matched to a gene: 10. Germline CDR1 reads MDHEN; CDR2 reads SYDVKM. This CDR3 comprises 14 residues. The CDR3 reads CASSLRTSGKGEFF. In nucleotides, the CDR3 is TGTGCCAGCAGTTTGCGGACTAGCGGGAAGGGAGAATTCTTC.

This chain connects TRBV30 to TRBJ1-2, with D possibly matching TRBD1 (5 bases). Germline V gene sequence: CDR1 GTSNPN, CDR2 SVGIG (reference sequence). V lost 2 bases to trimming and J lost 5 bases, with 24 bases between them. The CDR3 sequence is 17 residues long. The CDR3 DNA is TGTGCCTGGAGTCCCGACGCTTTGGCAGGGATGAAATATGGCTACACCTTC. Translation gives CAWSPDALAGMKYGYTF.

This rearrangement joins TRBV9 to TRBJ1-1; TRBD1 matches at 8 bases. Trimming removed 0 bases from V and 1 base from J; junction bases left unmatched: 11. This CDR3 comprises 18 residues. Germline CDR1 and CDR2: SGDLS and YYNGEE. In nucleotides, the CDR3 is TGTGCCAGCAGCGTAGAGGGACAGGCCCAACTTCCGAACACTGAAGCTTTCTTT. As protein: CASSVEGQAQLPNTEAFF.

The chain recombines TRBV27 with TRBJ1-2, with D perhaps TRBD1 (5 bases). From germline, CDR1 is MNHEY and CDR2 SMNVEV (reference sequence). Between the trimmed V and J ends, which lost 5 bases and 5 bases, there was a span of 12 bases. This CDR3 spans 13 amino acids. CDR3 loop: CASSRVSGYGYTF. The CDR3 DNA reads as TGTGCCAGCAGTCGGGTGTCAGGGTATGGCTACACCTTC.

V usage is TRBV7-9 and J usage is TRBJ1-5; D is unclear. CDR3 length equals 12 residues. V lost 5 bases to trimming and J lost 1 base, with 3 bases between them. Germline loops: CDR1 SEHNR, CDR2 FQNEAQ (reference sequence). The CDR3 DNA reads TGTGCCAGCAGCCTAAGCAATCAGCCCCAGCATTTT. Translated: CASSLSNQPQHF.

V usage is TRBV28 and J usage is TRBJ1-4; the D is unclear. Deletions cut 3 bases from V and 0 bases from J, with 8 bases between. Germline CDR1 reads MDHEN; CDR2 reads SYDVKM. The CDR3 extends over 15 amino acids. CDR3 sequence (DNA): TGTGCCAGCAGTTTTATACGGGCAACTAATGAAAAACTGTTTTTT. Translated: CASSFIRATNEKLFF. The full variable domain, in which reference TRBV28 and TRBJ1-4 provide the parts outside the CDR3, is DVKVTQSSRYLVKRTGEKVFLECVQDMDHENMFWYRQDPGLGLRLIYFSYDVKMKEKGDIPEGYSVSREKKERFSLILESASTNQTSMYLCASSFIRATNEKLFFGSGTQLSVL.

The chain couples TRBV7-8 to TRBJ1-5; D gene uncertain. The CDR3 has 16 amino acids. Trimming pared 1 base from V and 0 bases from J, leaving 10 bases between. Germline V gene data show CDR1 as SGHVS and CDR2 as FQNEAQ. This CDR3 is CASSLGAVSSNQPQHF. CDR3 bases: TGTGCCAGCAGCTTAGGAGCGGTCTCTAGCAATCAGCCCCAGCATTTT.

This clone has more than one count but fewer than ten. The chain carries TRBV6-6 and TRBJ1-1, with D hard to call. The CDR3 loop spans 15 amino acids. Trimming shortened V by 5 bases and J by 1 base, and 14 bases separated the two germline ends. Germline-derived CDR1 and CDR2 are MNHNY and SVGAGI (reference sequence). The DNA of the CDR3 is TGTGCCAGCAGTCCCCTCCTCGCAGAGAACACTGAAGCTTTCTTT. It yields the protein CASSPLLAENTEAFF.

The CDR3 is CASSSRQTDTQYF. For the CDR3, the DNA is TGTGCCAGCAGCTCTCGACAGACAGATACGCAGTATTTT. The J gene is TRBJ2-3, the V gene TRBV7-2; D is possibly TRBD1 (5 bases). This CDR3 contains 13 residues. The germline V and J ends were trimmed by 4 bases and 3 bases, with 8 bases remaining between them. Germline-derived CDR1 and CDR2 are SGHTA and FQGNSA. The whole variable domain, filled in from reference TRBV7-2 and TRBJ2-3, reads GAGVSQSPSNKVTEKGKDVELRCDPISGHTALYWYRQSLGQGLEFLIYFQGNSAPDKSGLPSDRFSAERTGGSVSTLTIQRTQQEDSAVYLCASSSRQTDTQYFGPGTRLTVL.

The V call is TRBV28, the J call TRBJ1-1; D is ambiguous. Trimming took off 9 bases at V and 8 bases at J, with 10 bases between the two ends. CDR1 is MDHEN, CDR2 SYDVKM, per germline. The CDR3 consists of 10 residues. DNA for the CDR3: TGTGCCAGTCGAGCGGTAGAAGCTTTCTTT. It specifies CASRAVEAFF.

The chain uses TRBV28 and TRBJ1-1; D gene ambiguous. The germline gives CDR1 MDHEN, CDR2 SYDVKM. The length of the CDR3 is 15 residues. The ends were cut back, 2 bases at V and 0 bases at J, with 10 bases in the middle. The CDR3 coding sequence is TGTGCCAGCAGTTTAAGAGGTACATTGAACACTGAAGCTTTCTTT. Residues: CASSLRGTLNTEAFF. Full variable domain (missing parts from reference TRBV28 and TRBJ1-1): DVKVTQSSRYLVKRTGEKVFLECVQDMDHENMFWYRQDPGLGLRLIYFSYDVKMKEKGDIPEGYSVSREKKERFSLILESASTNQTSMYLCASSLRGTLNTEAFFGQGTRLTVV.

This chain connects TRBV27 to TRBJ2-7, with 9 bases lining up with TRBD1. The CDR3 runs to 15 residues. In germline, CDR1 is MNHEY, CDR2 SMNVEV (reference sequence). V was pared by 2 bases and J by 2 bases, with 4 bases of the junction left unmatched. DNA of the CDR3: TGTGCCAGCAGTTTAGTGGGACAGGGCCCCTACGAGCAGTACTTC. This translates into CASSLVGQGPYEQYF.

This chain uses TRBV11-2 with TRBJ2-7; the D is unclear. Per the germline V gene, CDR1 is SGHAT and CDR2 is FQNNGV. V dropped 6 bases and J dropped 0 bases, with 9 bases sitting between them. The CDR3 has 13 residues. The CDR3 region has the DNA TGTGCCAGCAGGCAGACACTCTCCTACGAGCAGTACTTC. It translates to CASRQTLSYEQYF.